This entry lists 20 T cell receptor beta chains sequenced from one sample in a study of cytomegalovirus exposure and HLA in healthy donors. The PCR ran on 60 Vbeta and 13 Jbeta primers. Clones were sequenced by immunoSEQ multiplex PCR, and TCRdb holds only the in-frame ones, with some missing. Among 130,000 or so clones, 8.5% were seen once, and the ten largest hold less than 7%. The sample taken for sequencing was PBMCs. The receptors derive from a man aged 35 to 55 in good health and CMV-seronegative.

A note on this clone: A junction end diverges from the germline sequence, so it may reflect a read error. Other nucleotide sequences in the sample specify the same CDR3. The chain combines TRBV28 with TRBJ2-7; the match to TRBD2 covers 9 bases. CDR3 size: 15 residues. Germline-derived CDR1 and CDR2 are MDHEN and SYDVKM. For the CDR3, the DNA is TGTGCCACCGCAGAGGGCGGGGGGGCGAACTACGAGCAGTACTTT. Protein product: CATAEGGGANYEQYF. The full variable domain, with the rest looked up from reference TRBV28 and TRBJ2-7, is DVKVTQSSRYLVKRTGEKVFLECVQDMDHENMFWYRQDPGLGLRLIYFSYDVKMKEKGDIPEGYSVSREKKERFSLILESASTNQTSMYLCATAEGGGANYEQYFGPGTRLTVT.

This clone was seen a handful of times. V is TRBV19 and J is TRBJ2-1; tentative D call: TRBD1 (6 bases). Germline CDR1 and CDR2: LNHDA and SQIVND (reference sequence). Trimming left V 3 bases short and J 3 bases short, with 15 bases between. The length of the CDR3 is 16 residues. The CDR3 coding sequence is TGTGCCAGTAGTATGGGGGCGGTAATAAACTACAATGAGCAGTTCTTC. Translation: CASSMGAVINYNEQFF.

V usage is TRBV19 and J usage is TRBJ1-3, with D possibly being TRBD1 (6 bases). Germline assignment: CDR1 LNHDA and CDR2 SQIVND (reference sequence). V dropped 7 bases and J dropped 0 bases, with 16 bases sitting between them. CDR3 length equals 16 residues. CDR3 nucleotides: TGTGCCAGTATGGGCCCCGGGACACCCTCTGGAAACACCATATATTTT. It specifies CASMGPGTPSGNTIYF.

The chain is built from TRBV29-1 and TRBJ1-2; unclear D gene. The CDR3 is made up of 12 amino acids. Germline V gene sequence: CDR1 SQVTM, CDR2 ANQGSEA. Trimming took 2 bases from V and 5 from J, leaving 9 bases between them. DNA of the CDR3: TGCAGCGTTGAACAGGTCGATTATGGCTACACCTTC. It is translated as CSVEQVDYGYTF.

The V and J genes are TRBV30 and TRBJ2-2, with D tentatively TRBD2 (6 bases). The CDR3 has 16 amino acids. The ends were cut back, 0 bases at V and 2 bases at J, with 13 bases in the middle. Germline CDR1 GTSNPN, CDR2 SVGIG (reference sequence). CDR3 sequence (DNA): TGTGCCTGGAGTGTAGCCCTCGGACTAAACACCGGGGAGCTGTTTTTT. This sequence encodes CAWSVALGLNTGELFF.

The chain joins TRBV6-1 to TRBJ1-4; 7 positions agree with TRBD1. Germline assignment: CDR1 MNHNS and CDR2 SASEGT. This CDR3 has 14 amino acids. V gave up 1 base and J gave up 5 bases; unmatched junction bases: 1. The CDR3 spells CASSEDRGNEKLFF. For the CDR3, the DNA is TGTGCCAGCAGTGAAGACAGGGGAAATGAAAAACTGTTTTTT.

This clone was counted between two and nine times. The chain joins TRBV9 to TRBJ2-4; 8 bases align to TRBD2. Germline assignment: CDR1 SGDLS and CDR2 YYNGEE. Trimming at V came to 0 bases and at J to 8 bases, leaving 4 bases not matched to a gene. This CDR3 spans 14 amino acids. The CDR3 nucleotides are TGTGCCAGCAGCGTAGGCGGGGGGCGGGACATTCAGTACTTC. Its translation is CASSVGGGRDIQYF.

This CDR3 reads CASSLAGTGVSGIQYF. The CDR3 DNA reads as TGCGCCAGCAGCCTAGCCGGGACAGGGGTTTCTGGCATTCAGTACTTC. The chain carries TRBV5-1 and TRBJ2-4, with TRBD1 matching over 10 bases. The ends lost 4 bases at V and 9 bases at J; junction bases unmatched: 13. CDR1 SGHRS and CDR2 YFSETQ come from the germline V gene. The CDR3 extends over 16 amino acids.

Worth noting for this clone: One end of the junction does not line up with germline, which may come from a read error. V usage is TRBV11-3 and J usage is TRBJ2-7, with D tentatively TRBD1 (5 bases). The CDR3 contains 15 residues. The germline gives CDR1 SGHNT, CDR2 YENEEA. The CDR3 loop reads CANSLRAGKPYEQYF. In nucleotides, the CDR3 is TGTGCCAACAGCCTAAGGGCAGGGAAGCCCTACGAGCAGTACTTC.

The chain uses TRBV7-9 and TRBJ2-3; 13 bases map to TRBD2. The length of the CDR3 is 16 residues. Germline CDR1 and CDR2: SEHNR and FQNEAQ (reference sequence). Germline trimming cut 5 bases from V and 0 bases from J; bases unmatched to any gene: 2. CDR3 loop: CASSAGLAGSTDTQYF. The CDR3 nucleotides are TGTGCCAGCAGCGCGGGACTAGCGGGGAGCACAGATACGCAGTATTTT.

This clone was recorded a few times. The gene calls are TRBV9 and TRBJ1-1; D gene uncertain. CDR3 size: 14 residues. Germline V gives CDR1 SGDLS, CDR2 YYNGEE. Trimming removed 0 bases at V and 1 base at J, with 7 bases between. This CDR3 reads CASSVDTENTEAFF. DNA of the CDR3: TGTGCCAGCAGCGTAGATACAGAGAACACTGAAGCTTTCTTT. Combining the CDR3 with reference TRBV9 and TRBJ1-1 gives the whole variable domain DSGVTQTPKHLITATGQRVTLRCSPRSGDLSVYWYQQSLDQGLQFLIQYYNGEERAKGNILERFSAQQFPDLHSELNLSSLELGDSALYFCASSVDTENTEAFFGQGTRLTVV.

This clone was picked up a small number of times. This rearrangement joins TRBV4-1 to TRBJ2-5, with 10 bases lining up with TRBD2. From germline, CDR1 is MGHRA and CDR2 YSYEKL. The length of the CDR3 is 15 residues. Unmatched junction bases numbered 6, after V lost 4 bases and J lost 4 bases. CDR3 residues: CASSPAERGGETQYF. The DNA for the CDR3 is TGCGCCAGCAGCCCGGCGGAGCGGGGGGGAGAGACCCAGTACTTC.

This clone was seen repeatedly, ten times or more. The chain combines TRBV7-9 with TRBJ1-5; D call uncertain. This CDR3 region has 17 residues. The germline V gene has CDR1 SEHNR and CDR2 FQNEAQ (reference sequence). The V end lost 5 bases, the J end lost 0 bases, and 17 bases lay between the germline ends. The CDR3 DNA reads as TGTGCCAGCAGCCTCTTCGCCGGAGGGATTAGCAATCAGCCCCAGCATTTT. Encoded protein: CASSLFAGGISNQPQHF. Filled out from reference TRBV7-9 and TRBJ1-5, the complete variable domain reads DTGVSQNPRHKITKRGQNVTFRCDPISEHNRLYWYRQTLGQGPEFLTYFQNEAQLEKSRLLSDRFSAERPKGSFSTLEIQRTEQGDSAMYLCASSLFAGGISNQPQHFGDGTRLSIL.

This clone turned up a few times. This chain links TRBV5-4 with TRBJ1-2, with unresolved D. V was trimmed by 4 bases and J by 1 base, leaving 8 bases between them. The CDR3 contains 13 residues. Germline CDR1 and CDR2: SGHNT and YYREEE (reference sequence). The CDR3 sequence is CASSAEVNYGYTF. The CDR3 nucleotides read TGTGCCAGCAGCGCGGAGGTTAACTATGGCTACACCTTC.

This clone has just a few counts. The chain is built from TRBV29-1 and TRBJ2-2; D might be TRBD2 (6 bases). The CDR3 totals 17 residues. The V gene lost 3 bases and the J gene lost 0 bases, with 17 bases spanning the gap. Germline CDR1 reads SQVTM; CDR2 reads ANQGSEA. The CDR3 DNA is TGCAGCGTTGATATGGGGGGTGGTACCGCGAACACCGGGGAGCTGTTTTTT. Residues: CSVDMGGGTANTGELFF.

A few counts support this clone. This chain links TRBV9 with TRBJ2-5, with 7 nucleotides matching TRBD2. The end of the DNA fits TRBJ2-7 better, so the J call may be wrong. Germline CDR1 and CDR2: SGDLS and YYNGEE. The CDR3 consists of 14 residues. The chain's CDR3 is CASSLAGGGYEQYF. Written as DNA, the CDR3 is TGTGCCAGCAGCTTAGCGGGCGGAGGCTACGAGCAGTACTTC.

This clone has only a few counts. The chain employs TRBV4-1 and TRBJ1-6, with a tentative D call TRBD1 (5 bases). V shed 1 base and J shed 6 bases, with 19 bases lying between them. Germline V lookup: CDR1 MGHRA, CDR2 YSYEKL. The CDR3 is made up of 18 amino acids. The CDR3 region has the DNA TGCGCCAGCAGCCAAGTAATTACAGGAGAAGTTCCTAATTCACCCCTCCACTTT. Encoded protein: CASSQVITGEVPNSPLHF.

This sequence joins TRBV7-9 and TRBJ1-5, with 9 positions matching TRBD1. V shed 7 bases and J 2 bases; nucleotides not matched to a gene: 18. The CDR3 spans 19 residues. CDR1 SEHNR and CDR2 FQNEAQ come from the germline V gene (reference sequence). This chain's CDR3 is CASITRQTGGGWGNQPQHF. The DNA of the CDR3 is TGTGCCAGCATTACTCGGCAGACAGGGGGAGGCTGGGGCAATCAGCCCCAGCATTTT.

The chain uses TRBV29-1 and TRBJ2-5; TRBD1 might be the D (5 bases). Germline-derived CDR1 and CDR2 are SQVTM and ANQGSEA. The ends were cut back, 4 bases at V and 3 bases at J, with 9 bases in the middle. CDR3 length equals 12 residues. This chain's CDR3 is CSVVPREETQYF. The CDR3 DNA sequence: TGCAGCGTTGTACCCAGGGAAGAGACCCAGTACTTC.

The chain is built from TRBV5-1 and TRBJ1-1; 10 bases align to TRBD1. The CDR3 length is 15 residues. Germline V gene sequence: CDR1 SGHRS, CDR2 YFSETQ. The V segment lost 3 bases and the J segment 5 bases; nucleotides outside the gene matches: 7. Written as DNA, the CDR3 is TGCGCCAGCAGCTGGACGACAGGGGGCTATACTGAAGCTTTCTTT. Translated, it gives CASSWTTGGYTEAFF. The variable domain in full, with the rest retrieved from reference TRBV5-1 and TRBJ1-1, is KAGVTQTPRYLIKTRGQQVTLSCSPISGHRSVSWYQQTPGQGLQFLFEYFSETQRNKGNFPGRFSGRQFSNSRSEMNVSTLELGDSALYLCASSWTTGGYTEAFFGQGTRLTVV.